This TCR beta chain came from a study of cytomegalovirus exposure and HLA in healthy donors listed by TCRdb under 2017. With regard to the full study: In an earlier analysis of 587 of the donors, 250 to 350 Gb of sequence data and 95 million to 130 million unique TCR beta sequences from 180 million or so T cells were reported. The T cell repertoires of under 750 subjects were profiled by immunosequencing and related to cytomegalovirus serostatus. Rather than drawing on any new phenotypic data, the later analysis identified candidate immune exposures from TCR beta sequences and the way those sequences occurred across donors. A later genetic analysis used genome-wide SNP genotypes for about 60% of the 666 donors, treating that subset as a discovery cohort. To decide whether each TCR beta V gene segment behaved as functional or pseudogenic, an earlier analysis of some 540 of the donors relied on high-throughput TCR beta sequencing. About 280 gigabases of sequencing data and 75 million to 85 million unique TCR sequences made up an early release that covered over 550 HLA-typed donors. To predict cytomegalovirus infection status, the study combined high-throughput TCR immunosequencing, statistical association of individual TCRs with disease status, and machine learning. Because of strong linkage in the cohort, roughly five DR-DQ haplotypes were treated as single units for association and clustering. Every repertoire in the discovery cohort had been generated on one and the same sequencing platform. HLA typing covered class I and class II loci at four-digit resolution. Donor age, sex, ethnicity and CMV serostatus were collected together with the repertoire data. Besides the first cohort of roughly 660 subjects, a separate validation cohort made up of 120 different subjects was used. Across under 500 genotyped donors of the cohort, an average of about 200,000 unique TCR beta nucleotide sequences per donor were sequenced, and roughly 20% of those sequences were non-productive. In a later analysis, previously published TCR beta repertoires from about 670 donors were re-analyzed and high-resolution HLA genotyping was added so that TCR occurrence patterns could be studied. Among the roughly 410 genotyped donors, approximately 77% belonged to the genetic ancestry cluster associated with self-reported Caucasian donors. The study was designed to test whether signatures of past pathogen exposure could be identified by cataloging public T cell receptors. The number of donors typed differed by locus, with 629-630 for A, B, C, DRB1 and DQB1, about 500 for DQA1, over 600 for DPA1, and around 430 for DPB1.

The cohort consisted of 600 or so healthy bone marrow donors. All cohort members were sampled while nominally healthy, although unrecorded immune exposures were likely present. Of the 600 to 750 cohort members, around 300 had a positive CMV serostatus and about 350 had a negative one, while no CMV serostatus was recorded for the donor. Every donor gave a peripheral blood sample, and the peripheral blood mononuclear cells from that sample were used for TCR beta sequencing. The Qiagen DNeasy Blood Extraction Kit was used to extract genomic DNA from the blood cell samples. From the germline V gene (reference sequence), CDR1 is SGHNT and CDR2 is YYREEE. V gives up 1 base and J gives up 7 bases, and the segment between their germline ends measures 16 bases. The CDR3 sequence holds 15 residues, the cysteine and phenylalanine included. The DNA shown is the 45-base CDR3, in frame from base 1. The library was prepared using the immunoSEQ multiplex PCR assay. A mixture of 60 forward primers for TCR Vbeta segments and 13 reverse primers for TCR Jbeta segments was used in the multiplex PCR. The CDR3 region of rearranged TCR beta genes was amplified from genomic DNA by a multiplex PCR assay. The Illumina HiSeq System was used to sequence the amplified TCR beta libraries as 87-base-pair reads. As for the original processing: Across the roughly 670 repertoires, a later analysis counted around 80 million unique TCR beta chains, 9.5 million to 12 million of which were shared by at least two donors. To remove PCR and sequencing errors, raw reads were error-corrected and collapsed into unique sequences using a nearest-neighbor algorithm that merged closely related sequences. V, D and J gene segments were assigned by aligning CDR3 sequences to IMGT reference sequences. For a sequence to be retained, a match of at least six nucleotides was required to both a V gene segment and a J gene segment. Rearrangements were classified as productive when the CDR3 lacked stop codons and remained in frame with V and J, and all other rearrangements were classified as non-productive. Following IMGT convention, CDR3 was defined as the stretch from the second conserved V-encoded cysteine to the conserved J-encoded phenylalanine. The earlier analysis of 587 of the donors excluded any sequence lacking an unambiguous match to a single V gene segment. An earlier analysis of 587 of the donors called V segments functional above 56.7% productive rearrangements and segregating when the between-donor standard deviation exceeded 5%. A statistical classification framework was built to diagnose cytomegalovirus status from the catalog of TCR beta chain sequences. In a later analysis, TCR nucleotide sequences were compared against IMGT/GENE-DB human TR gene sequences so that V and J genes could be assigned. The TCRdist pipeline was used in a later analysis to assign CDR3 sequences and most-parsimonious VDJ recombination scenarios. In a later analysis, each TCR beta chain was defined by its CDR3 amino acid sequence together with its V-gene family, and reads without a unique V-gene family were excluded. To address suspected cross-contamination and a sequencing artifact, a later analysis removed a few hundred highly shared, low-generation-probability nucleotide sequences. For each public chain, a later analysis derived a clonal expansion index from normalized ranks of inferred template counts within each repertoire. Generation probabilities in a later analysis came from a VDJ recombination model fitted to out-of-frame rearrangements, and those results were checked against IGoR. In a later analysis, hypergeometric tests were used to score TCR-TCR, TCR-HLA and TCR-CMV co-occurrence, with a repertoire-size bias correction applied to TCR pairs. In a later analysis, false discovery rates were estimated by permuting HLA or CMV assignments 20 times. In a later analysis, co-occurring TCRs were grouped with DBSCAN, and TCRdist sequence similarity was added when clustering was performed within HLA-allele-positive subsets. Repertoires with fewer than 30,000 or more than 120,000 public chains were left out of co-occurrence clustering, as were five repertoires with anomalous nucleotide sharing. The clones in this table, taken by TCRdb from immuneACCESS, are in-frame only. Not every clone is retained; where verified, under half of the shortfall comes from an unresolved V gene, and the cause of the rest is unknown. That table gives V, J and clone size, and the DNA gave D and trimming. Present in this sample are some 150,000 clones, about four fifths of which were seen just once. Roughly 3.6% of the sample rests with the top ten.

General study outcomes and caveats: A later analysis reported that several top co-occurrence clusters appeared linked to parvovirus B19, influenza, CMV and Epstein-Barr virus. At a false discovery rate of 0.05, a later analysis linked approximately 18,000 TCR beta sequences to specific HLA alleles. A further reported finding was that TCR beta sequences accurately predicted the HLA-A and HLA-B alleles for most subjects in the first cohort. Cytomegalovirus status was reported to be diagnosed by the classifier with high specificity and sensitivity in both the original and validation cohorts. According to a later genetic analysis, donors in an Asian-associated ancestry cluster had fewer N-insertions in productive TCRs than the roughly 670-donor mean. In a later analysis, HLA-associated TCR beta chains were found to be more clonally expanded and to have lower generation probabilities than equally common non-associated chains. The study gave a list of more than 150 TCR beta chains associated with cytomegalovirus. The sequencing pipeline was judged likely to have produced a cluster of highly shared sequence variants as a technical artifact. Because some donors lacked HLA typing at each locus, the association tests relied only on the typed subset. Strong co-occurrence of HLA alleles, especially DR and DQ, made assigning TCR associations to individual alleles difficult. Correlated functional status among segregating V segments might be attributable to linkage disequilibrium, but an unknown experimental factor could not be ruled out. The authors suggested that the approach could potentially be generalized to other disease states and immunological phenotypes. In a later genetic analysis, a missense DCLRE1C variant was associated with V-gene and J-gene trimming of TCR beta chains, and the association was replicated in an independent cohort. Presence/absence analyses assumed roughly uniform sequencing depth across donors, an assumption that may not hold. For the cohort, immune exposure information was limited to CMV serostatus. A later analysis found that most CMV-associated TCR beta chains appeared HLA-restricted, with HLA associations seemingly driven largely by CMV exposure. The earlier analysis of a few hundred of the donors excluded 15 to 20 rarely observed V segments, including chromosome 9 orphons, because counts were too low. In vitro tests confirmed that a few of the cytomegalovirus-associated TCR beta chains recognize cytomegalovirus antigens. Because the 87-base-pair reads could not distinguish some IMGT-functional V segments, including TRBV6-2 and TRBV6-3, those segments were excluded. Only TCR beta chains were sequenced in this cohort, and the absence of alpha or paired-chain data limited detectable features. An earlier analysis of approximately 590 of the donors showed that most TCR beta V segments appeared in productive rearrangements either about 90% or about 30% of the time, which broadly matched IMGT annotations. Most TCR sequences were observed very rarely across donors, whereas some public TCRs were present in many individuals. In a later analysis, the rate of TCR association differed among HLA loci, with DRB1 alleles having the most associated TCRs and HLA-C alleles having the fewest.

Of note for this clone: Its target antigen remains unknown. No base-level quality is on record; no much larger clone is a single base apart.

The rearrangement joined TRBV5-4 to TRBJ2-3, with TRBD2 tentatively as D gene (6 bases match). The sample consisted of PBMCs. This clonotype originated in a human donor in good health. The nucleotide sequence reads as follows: TGTGCCAGCAGCTTGTCGGGAGCGGCCGCCAATACGCAGTATTTT. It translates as CASSLSGAAANTQYF.